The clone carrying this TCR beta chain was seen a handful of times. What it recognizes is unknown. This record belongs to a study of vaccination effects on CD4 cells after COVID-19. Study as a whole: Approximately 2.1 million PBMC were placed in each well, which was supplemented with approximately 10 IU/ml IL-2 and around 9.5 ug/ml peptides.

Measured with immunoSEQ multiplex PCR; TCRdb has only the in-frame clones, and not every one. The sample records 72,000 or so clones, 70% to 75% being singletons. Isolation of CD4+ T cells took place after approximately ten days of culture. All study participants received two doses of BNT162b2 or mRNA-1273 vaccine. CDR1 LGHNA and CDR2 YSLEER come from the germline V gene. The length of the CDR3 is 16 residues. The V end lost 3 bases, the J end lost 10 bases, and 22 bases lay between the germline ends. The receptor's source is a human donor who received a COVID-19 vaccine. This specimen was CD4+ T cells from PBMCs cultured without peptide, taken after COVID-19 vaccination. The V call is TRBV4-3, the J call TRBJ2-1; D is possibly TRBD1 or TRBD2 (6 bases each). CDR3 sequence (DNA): TGCGCCAGCAGCCACGCCTCTCGGGGGCTAGGGGTCGAGCAGTTCTTC. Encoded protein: CASSHASRGLGVEQFF.